Each of the 19 T cell receptor beta chains below was sequenced from the same sample in a study of blood T cells in healthy people across ages. The second PCR ran roughly 6 to 12 cycles with a sample-barcoded 5' primer and J-beta primers. In TCRdb, the 5' RACE reads were re-called with MiXCR into one record per CDR3 protein. The repertoire has roughly 1.7 million distinct CDR3 sequences, 30% to 40% of them found once; the top ten carry roughly 10%. The sequencing sample was made of blood. The receptors derive from a woman aged 25-40 years in good health.

CDR3 protein: CASSQDTAGGREDTQYF. CDR3 DNA sequence: TGTGCCAGCAGCCAAGATACGGCGGGAGGAAGAGAAGATACGCAGTATTTT. This chain links TRBV3-1 with TRBJ2-3, with 8 bases aligning to TRBD2. J was trimmed by 5 bases and V by 0 bases; bases with no gene match: 10. The germline CDR1 and CDR2 sequences are LGHDT and YNNKEL (reference sequence). This CDR3 has 17 residues.

The chain carries TRBV24-1 and TRBJ1-5; TRBD1 matches 9 bases. The V gene end was trimmed by 3 bases and the J gene end by 7 bases; junction bases not matched to a gene: 6. The germline gives CDR1 KGHDR, CDR2 SFDVKD. The CDR3 extends over 15 amino acids. The CDR3 bases are TGTGCCACCAGTGATCGGACAGGGGTGGGGCAGCCCCAGCATTTT. It yields the protein CATSDRTGVGQPQHF.

The rearrangement links TRBV25-1 to TRBJ1-2, with TRBD1 matching 7 bases. This CDR3 spans 16 amino acids. Looked up from germline, CDR1 is MGHDK and CDR2 is SYGVNS. V gave up 2 bases and J gave up 3 bases; unmatched junction bases: 9. The chain's CDR3 is CASSEVKEGGDYGYTF. The CDR3, as DNA: TGTGCCAGCAGTGAAGTGAAGGAAGGGGGCGACTATGGCTACACCTTC.

Note on this clonotype: It may be a read error: a sequence one base away is much more abundant. V and J are TRBV4-1 and TRBJ1-4; D remains unclear. CDR3 length equals 16 residues. Germline assignment: CDR1 MGHRA and CDR2 YSYEKL. The V end lost 1 base, the J end lost 5 bases, and 14 bases lay between the germline ends. Written as DNA, the CDR3 is TGCGCCAGCAGCCAAGGTGGCGGGCAGACAAATGAAAAACTGTTTTTT. This translates into CASSQGGGQTNEKLFF.

This clonotype was counted ten times or more. This chain's CDR3 is CASTSAWAGGEQYF. CDR3 coding DNA: TGTGCCAGCACCTCTGCTTGGGCGGGGGGCGAGCAGTACTTC. The chain links TRBV12-3 or TRBV12-4 to TRBJ2-7; TRBD2 matches 8 bases. Trimming took 7 bases from V and 6 from J; bases not matched to a gene: 11. CDR3 size: 14 residues.

The V call is TRBV30, the J call TRBJ2-7, with 7 bases identical to TRBD1. The ends lost 2 bases at V and 2 bases at J; junction bases unmatched: 6. Per the germline V gene, CDR1 is GTSNPN and CDR2 is SVGIG (reference sequence). This CDR3 contains 14 residues. Written as DNA, the CDR3 is TGTGCCTGGAGTCGGAGACAGGGTCCCTACGAGCAGTACTTC. Its translation is CAWSRRQGPYEQYF.

The chain uses TRBV28 and TRBJ1-2, with a tentative D call TRBD1 (5 bases). Germline assignment: CDR1 MDHEN and CDR2 SYDVKM. Trimming left V 5 bases short and J 0 bases short, with 13 bases between. The length of the CDR3 is 15 residues. CDR3 sequence reads: CASSETGTANYGYTF. CDR3 nucleotide sequence: TGTGCCAGCAGTGAAACCGGGACGGCTAACTATGGCTACACCTTC.

The rearrangement joins TRBV7-2 to TRBJ2-1; 8 bases map to TRBD2. Losses at the gene ends were 6 bases for V and 6 bases for J; bases not matched to a gene: 7. Germline V CDR1 and CDR2: SGHTA, FQGNSA. CDR3 length equals 14 residues. The CDR3 region is CASRRLARGNEQFF. CDR3 in DNA: TGTGCCAGCAGAAGACTAGCGAGAGGCAATGAGCAGTTCTTC.

This clonotype was observed once. V and J are TRBV2 and TRBJ2-5; either TRBD1 or TRBD2 may supply D (5 bases each). Germline CDR1 reads SNHLY; CDR2 reads FYNNEI. V was cut by 4 bases and J by 0 bases, with 15 bases left in between. This CDR3 is built from 16 residues. For the CDR3, the DNA is TGTGCCAGCAGTGGACGTTCCTCGGGACACCAAGAGACCCAGTACTTC. Its protein is CASSGRSSGHQETQYF.

The rearrangement uses TRBV20-1 and TRBJ2-4; the match to TRBD2 covers 7 bases. The J call is in doubt because the DNA end fits TRBJ2-5 better. CDR1 and CDR2 (germline): DFQATT, SNEGSKA (reference sequence). CDR3 size: 14 residues. The CDR3 spells CSVGEGSGVETQYF. The CDR3 nucleotides are TGCAGCGTCGGTGAGGGAAGCGGGGTGGAGACCCAGTACTTC.

This clonotype has more than one count but fewer than ten. The chain combines TRBV5-6 with TRBJ2-6; perhaps TRBD2 as D (5 bases). The CDR3 has 15 residues. Germline CDR1 SGHDT, CDR2 YYEEEE. The V end was cut by 0 bases, the J end by 4 bases, with 8 bases between. CDR3 residues: CASSLELGGANVLTF. Written as DNA, the CDR3 is TGTGCCAGCAGCTTGGAACTAGGGGGGGCCAACGTCCTGACTTTC.

A few counts support this clonotype. The J gene is TRBJ1-2, the V gene TRBV7-9; D call uncertain. Trimming left V 3 bases short and J 3 bases short, with 11 bases between. The CDR3 covers 14 residues. The germline gives CDR1 SEHNR, CDR2 FQNEAQ (reference sequence). The CDR3 bases are TGTGCCAGCAGCTTCGAACAGACGTACTATGGCTACACCTTC. Translating gives CASSFEQTYYGYTF.

The chain employs TRBV27 and TRBJ1-1; 12 bases align to TRBD1. This CDR3 is 15 amino acids long. Germline V CDR1 and CDR2: MNHEY, SMNVEV (reference sequence). Trimming removed 2 bases from V and 6 bases from J; junction bases left unmatched: 4. The CDR3, as DNA: TGTGCCAGCAGTTTAGGGACAGGGGGCCGCTCTGAAGCTTTCTTT. Its protein product is CASSLGTGGRSEAFF.

The J gene is TRBJ2-7, the V gene TRBV20-1; maybe TRBD2 (6 bases). The V and J ends lost 7 bases and 2 bases respectively, with 9 bases between them. CDR1 is DFQATT and CDR2 is SNEGSKA in the germline V gene (reference sequence). The CDR3 consists of 11 residues. The CDR3 sequence: CSGDSPYEQYF. In DNA, the CDR3 is TGCAGTGGGGACTCCCCCTACGAGCAGTACTTC.

In this sample, this clonotype turned up many times. The rearrangement links TRBV7-3 to TRBJ2-1; D gene uncertain. This CDR3 region has 11 residues. The V gene's germline CDR1 is SGHTA and CDR2 FQGTGA. V was trimmed by 4 bases and J by 6 bases, leaving 4 bases between them. CDR3 DNA sequence: TGTGCCAGCAGCTCCGGCAATGAGCAGTTCTTC. Protein: CASSSGNEQFF.

This clonotype was picked up many times. The chain links TRBV9 to TRBJ2-5; maybe TRBD2 (6 bases). With 4 bases removed from V and 1 base from J, the gap between germline ends came to 11 bases. CDR3 size: 14 residues. CDR1 is SGDLS and CDR2 is YYNGEE in the germline V gene. The CDR3 loop reads CASSSRGLQETQYF. CDR3 coding DNA: TGTGCCAGCAGCTCCCGGGGACTCCAAGAGACCCAGTACTTC.

The J gene is TRBJ1-1, the V gene TRBV10-2; D is perhaps TRBD1 (6 bases). The CDR3 spans 13 residues. Germline V lookup: CDR1 WSHSY, CDR2 SAAADI. Trimming shortened V by 4 bases and J by 3 bases, and 9 bases separated the two germline ends. The CDR3 sequence is CASSVTGYTEAFF. The CDR3 DNA reads TGCGCCAGCAGTGTGACAGGTTACACTGAAGCTTTCTTT.

This clonotype appeared a few times. The V gene is TRBV10-3, the J gene TRBJ1-1; possibly TRBD1 for D (5 bases). The length of the CDR3 is 15 residues. Trimming shortened V by 6 bases and J by 6 bases, and 20 bases separated the two germline ends. CDR1 is ENHRY, CDR2 SYGVKD, per germline. CDR3 loop: CAIRETAAGLAEAFF. CDR3 sequence (DNA): TGTGCCATCAGGGAGACAGCTGCCGGTTTGGCTGAAGCTTTCTTT.

This clonotype was detected a few times. The chain joins TRBV6-2 or TRBV6-3 to TRBJ2-7; 9 nucleotides align to TRBD2. Germline values: CDR1 MNHEY, CDR2 SVGEGT. V was pared by 0 bases and J by 2 bases, with 5 bases of the junction left unmatched. This CDR3 comprises 16 residues. The CDR3 spells CASSYSLAGATYEQYF. The CDR3, as DNA: TGTGCCAGCAGTTACTCACTAGCGGGCGCTACCTACGAGCAGTACTTC.